This entry features one T cell receptor (beta chain) sequence. The antigen remains unidentified. Every participating donor contributed roughly 9.6 milliliters of peripheral blood through a draw. The data belong to a study of blood T cells in healthy people across ages. CDR3 length: 17 residues. Germline assignment: CDR1 LGHDT and CDR2 YNNKEL (reference sequence). V lost 3 bases and J lost 11; bases outside the gene matches: 17. Whole-study findings and limits: Fewer expanded clones and more diversity marked long-lived versus aged donors. With donor CMV status unknown, expanded clonotype changes were possibly confounded.

The second PCR ran about 6 to 11 cycles with a sample-barcoded 5' primer and J-beta primers. A template-switch adaptor containing 12 random nucleotides labeled each cDNA molecule. TCRdb ran MiXCR on the 5' RACE reads and lists one entry per CDR3 protein. Of 800,000 to 950,000 distinct CDR3 sequences detected, 35% to 40% appear once; the ten largest clones hold 10% to 15%. The TCR was taken from a man aged 18-30 years in good health. The sample was blood. This chain joins TRBV3-1 and TRBJ2-5; 11 nucleotides agree with TRBD2. The DNA for the CDR3 is TGTGCCAGCAGCCAGACCCCAACTAGCGGGGGTTACAATGAGCAGTACTTC. Protein sequence: CASSQTPTSGGYNEQYF.